One sample yielded the 9 T cell receptor beta chains listed below, sequenced in a study of CD8 T cells in Susac syndrome. Reverse transcription used roughly 0.45 to 1 ug RNA and random hexamers. TCRdb reanalysed the immunoSEQ multiplex PCR reads using MiXCR and keeps one entry per CDR3 protein. The sample has about 300,000 distinct CDR3 sequences, about 92% seen once; the top ten hold about 0.07%. Specimen: CD4+ T cells from PBMCs. The source of these receptors is a human donor with multiple sclerosis.

The chain employs TRBV18 and TRBJ2-5; perhaps D is TRBD1 or TRBD2 (5 bases each). Trimming took 2 bases from V and 5 from J, leaving 18 bases between them. Per the germline V gene, CDR1 is KGHSH and CDR2 is LQKENI. This CDR3 region has 16 residues. The CDR3 reads CASSPSLPGTGETQYF. The CDR3 DNA reads TGTGCCAGCTCACCATCATTACCAGGGACGGGTGAGACCCAGTACTTC.

The CDR3 DNA is TGTGCCAGCAGCCCAAGTTTAGAAAGGGGGCGGGCCGGGGAGCTGTTTTTT. Its translation: CASSPSLERGRAGELFF. The chain joins TRBV7-3 to TRBJ2-2; 7 nucleotides align to TRBD1. With 5 bases clipped from V and 6 bases from J, the junction kept 15 bases outside the gene matches. This CDR3 is built from 17 residues. The germline V gene has CDR1 SGHTA and CDR2 FQGTGA.

The chain couples TRBV6-5 to TRBJ1-1; weak D call: TRBD1 (6 bases). The V and J ends lost 2 bases and 5 bases respectively, with 9 bases between them. CDR1 MNHEY and CDR2 SVGAGI come from the germline V gene. CDR3 size: 13 residues. The CDR3 DNA reads TGTGCCAGCAGTTACCAGGGGAGGACTGAAGCTTTCTTT. Protein sequence: CASSYQGRTEAFF.

The chain combines TRBV15 with TRBJ2-7, with 7 bases aligning to TRBD1. With 0 bases clipped from V and 0 bases from J, the junction kept 8 bases outside the gene matches. The CDR3 is made up of 17 amino acids. Germline-derived CDR1 and CDR2 are LNHNV and YYDKDF (reference sequence). CDR3 protein: CATSRDYGQVSSYEQYF. CDR3 in DNA: TGTGCCACCAGCAGAGATTACGGACAGGTGAGCTCCTACGAGCAGTACTTC.

CDR3 protein: CASSLSRDNEKLFF. The CDR3 coding sequence is TGTGCCAGCAGTTTAAGTAGGGATAATGAAAAACTGTTTTTT. V usage is TRBV12-3 or TRBV12-4 and J usage is TRBJ1-4; D is unresolved. The CDR3 runs to 14 residues. V was clipped by 2 bases and J by 4 bases, with 8 bases between them.

The chain has TRBV27 and TRBJ2-6; 9 nucleotides align to TRBD2. Germline CDR1 reads MNHEY; CDR2 reads SMNVEV (reference sequence). Trimming took 3 bases from V and 0 from J; bases not matched to a gene: 12. The length of the CDR3 is 20 residues. CDR3 loop: CASSFRTSASIFSGANVLTF. The CDR3 DNA is TGTGCCAGCAGTTTTAGGACTAGCGCCTCTATTTTCTCTGGGGCCAACGTCCTGACTTTC.

The chain has TRBV20-1 and TRBJ1-1; possible D gene TRBD1, 5 bases. CDR1 is DFQATT and CDR2 is SNEGSKA in the germline V gene (reference sequence). V was clipped by 5 bases and J by 4 bases, with 14 bases between them. The CDR3 runs 13 residues. CDR3 region: CSASIFGGTEAFF. The CDR3 coding sequence is TGCAGTGCTTCAATCTTTGGGGGCACTGAAGCTTTCTTT.

The gene calls are TRBV3-1 and TRBJ2-6, with D perhaps TRBD1 or TRBD2 (5 bases each). Germline V lookup: CDR1 LGHDT, CDR2 YNNKEL (reference sequence). The CDR3 runs to 20 residues. V dropped 2 bases and J dropped 0 bases, with 20 bases sitting between them. CDR3 in amino acids: CASSQPLGGGRSSGANVLTF. The CDR3 coding sequence is TGTGCCAGCAGCCAACCTCTTGGTGGGGGACGAAGCTCTGGGGCCAACGTCCTGACTTTC.

This clonotype was picked up one time. V is TRBV6-4 and J is TRBJ1-1; 10 nucleotides match TRBD1. The CDR3 is made up of 14 amino acids. V trimming: 6 bases; J trimming: 6 bases; junction bases outside the gene matches: 7. In germline, CDR1 is MRHNA, CDR2 SNTAGT. The CDR3 loop reads CASSAGQGVAEAFF. In nucleotides, the CDR3 is TGTGCCAGCAGCGCCGGACAGGGGGTAGCTGAAGCTTTCTTT.